These 13 T cell receptor beta chains were sequenced from one sample in a study of T-cell memory formation after mild COVID-19. TCRdb re-called the 5' RACE reads with MiXCR, one entry per CDR3 protein. The data hold some 88,000 distinct CDR3 sequences, with roughly 25% observed a single time. Source material: PBMCs or a T cell subset sorted from them (not recorded which). The receptors were sampled from a man between 18 and 29 years old who had mild COVID-19 (a few samples of this study predate the infection). Cell type and time point are not known.

This clonotype turned up a few times. CDR3 sequence (DNA): TGTGCCAGCAGCCAAAGGGACAGGGCTTCGGAGCTGTTTTTT. Amino acids: CASSQRDRASELFF. The gene calls are TRBV7-6 and TRBJ2-2, with TRBD1 matching 9 bases. CDR1 is SGHVS, CDR2 FNYEAQ, per germline. The CDR3 totals 14 residues. V trimming: 5 bases; J trimming: 10 bases; junction bases outside the gene matches: 8.

This clonotype was counted between two and nine times. V gene TRBV4-1 combines with J gene TRBJ1-1, with unresolved D. The CDR3 runs to 14 residues. V lost 0 bases, J lost 4 bases, and 9 bases lay in between. Germline CDR1 MGHRA, CDR2 YSYEKL. The CDR3 DNA reads TGCGCCAGCAGCCAAGAATTGGGGTCCACTGAAGCTTTCTTT. Encoded protein: CASSQELGSTEAFF.

The table lists this clonotype with a few counts. This chain connects TRBV12-3 or TRBV12-4 to TRBJ1-2, with 7 bases identical to TRBD1. The junction had 6 bases not matched to a gene; V was cut back by 7 bases and J by 4 bases. The CDR3 runs to 13 residues. CDR3 sequence reads: CASTLGQFYGYTF. CDR3 nucleotides: TGTGCCAGCACCCTGGGACAGTTCTATGGCTACACCTTC.

The chain combines TRBV2 with TRBJ2-1, with D possibly being TRBD2 (5 bases). Germline V gives CDR1 SNHLY, CDR2 FYNNEI. This CDR3 is built from 12 residues. The V gene lost 2 bases and the J gene lost 10 bases, with 9 bases spanning the gap. The CDR3 sequence is CASSERRTEQFF. CDR3 DNA: TGTGCCAGCAGTGAACGGAGGACGGAGCAGTTCTTC. The whole variable domain, filled in from reference TRBV2 and TRBJ2-1, reads EPEVTQTPSHQVTQMGQEVILRCVPISNHLYFYWYRQILGQKVEFLVSFYNNEISEKSEIFDDQFSVERPDGSNFTLKIRSTKLEDSAMYFCASSERRTEQFFGPGTRLTVL.

The J gene is TRBJ2-7, the V gene TRBV5-6; 7 nucleotides match TRBD2. The CDR3 has 14 residues. V lost 4 bases and J lost 5; bases outside the gene matches: 9. Germline CDR1 SGHDT, CDR2 YYEEEE. CDR3 nucleotide sequence: TGTGCCAGCAGCCATCTGACTAGCCTCGACGAGCAGTACTTC. It codes for CASSHLTSLDEQYF. Complete variable domain (other parts from reference TRBV5-6 and TRBJ2-7): DAGVTQSPTHLIKTRGQQVTLRCSPKSGHDTVSWYQQALGQGPQFIFQYYEEEERQRGNFPDRFSGHQFPNYSSELNVNALLLGDSALYLCASSHLTSLDEQYFGPGTRLTVT.

The rearrangement links TRBV7-9 to TRBJ2-1, with D hard to call. V was pared by 2 bases and J by 15 bases, with 20 bases between. Germline CDR1 reads SEHNR; CDR2 reads FQNEAQ (reference sequence). The CDR3 sequence is 14 residues long. CDR3 in amino acids: CASSLPRVLRPLFF. In DNA form, the CDR3 reads TGTGCCAGCAGCTTACCAAGGGTCCTCCGGCCCCTGTTCTTC.

The chain employs TRBV6-2 or TRBV6-3 and TRBJ2-7; the D is unclear. The CDR3 loop spans 12 amino acids. Germline V gives CDR1 MNHEY, CDR2 SVGEGT. V was shortened by 6 bases and J by 0 bases, with 6 bases between the two germline ends. In DNA form, the CDR3 reads TGTGCCAGCAGCCCGAACTCCTACGAGCAGTACGTC. This gives the protein CASSPNSYEQYV.

The rearrangement links TRBV12-3 or TRBV12-4 to TRBJ2-7; D is possibly TRBD1 (5 bases). V dropped 7 bases and J dropped 4 bases, with 11 bases sitting between them. The length of the CDR3 is 12 residues. The CDR3 coding sequence is TGTGCCAGCAAGGGGTCTGGATACGAGCAGTACTTC. It codes for CASKGSGYEQYF.

The chain employs TRBV5-1 and TRBJ2-1, with 10 bases lining up with TRBD2. Germline trimming cut 0 bases from V and 8 bases from J; bases unmatched to any gene: 8. The CDR3 is 16 amino acids. CDR1 and CDR2 from the germline V gene are SGHRS and YFSETQ. Here the CDR3 DNA reads TGCGCCAGCAGCTTGGCCGCCCTAGCGGGGGTATATGAGCAGTTCTTC. Its translation is CASSLAALAGVYEQFF.

The rearrangement joins TRBV6-5 to TRBJ1-1; a possible D gene is TRBD1 (5 bases). CDR3 length: 13 amino acids. CDR1 is MNHEY and CDR2 is SVGAGI in the germline V gene. Trimming removed 4 bases from V and 1 base from J, with 7 bases in between. The chain's CDR3 is CASSSGTNTEAFF. In nucleotides, the CDR3 is TGTGCCAGCAGTTCCGGGACGAACACTGAAGCTTTCTTT.

As DNA, the CDR3 is TGTGCCAGCAGCTTCGGACTAGCGGGGGGGCTCTGGCAGTTCTTC. It is translated as CASSFGLAGGLWQFF. The chain is built from TRBV7-2 and TRBJ2-1, with 15 bases fitting TRBD2. Germline loops: CDR1 SGHTA, CDR2 FQGNSA. The CDR3 runs 15 residues. The V segment lost 3 bases and the J segment 12 bases; nucleotides outside the gene matches: 6.

V and J are TRBV19 and TRBJ2-1; 7 positions match TRBD1. This CDR3 is built from 13 residues. V dropped 4 bases and J dropped 8; count of bases not matched to a gene: 5. CDR1 and CDR2 (germline): LNHDA, SQIVND (reference sequence). The CDR3 protein is CASSNRGWDEQFF. The CDR3 nucleotides are TGTGCCAGTAGTAACAGGGGATGGGATGAGCAGTTCTTC.

This clonotype turned up a few times. The genes are TRBV12-3 or TRBV12-4 and TRBJ2-7, with no clear D. V was trimmed by 1 base and J by 6 bases, leaving 13 bases between them. The CDR3 has 14 residues. CDR3 DNA sequence: TGTGCCAGCAGTTTAGGGCCTTTTCACGGCGAGCAGTACGTC. It translates to CASSLGPFHGEQYV.